Listed below are T cell receptor beta chains from one sample, sequenced in a study of beta chain features in type 1 diabetes. Only in-frame clones appear in the TCRdb table, and some are missing; sequencing was by immunoSEQ multiplex PCR. The table records around 45,000 clones, approximately 40% of them present only once. Sequencing was carried out using stem cell memory CD4+ T cells from blood. These receptors were collected from a man aged 25 to 40 with type 1 diabetes. CDR3s include the opening cysteine and the closing phenylalanine or tryptophan. D genes are given only for firm matches. Not every row has a clone size; where given, it reads once, few, many or a size class.

size,V,D,J,DNA,CDR3
few,TRBV2,NA,TRBJ2-7,TGTGCCAGCAGGGTGTCACACTCCTACGAGCAGTACTTC,CASRVSHSYEQYF
few,TRBV7-3,NA,TRBJ2-3,TGTGCCAGCAGCTTAGGGCGCACAGATACGCAGTATTTT,CASSLGRTDTQYF
NA,TRBV6-5,NA,TRBJ1-2,TGTGCCAGCAGTCTAGGACAGCGAGTCTATGGCTACACCTTC,CASSLGQRVYGYTF
NA,TRBV10-3,TRBD2,TRBJ2-7,TGTGCCATCAGTGAATTGCTAGCGGGAAACGAGCAGTACTTC,CAISELLAGNEQYF
NA,TRBV2,NA,TRBJ2-1,TGTGCCAGCATCCCGGACTGGTACTCCTACAATGAGCAGTTCTTC,CASIPDWYSYNEQFF
NA,TRBV7-2,NA,TRBJ1-2,TGTGCCAGCAGCTTAAAAGGGAGTGTAGGCTATGGCTACACCTTC,CASSLKGSVGYGYTF
NA,TRBV5-1,TRBD2,TRBJ2-3,TGCGCCAGCAGCGCGGGACTAGGGGGTCCAGATACGCAGTATTTT,CASSAGLGGPDTQYF
NA,TRBV5-8,NA,TRBJ2-3,TGTGCCAGCGCACGGGGGGATACGCAGTATTTT,CASARGDTQYF
NA,TRBV2,NA,TRBJ2-1,TGTGCCAGCAGACCTTCGGACTGGTACAATGAGCAGTTCTTC,CASRPSDWYNEQFF
NA,TRBV4-2,TRBD1,TRBJ2-5,TGTGCCAGCAGCCCCCGAGGGGGCACGGCAGAGACCCAGTACTTC,CASSPRGGTAETQYF
NA,TRBV19,TRBD1,TRBJ2-7,TGTGCCAGTAGTCCCGTGACAGGGTTCGTATCATACGAGCAGTACTTC,CASSPVTGFVSYEQYF
few,TRBV29-1,TRBD1,TRBJ1-1,TGCAGCGTTGAAGGTCTGACAGGGGGCCGGACTGAAGCTTTCTTT,CSVEGLTGGRTEAFF
NA,TRBV10-3,TRBD2,TRBJ2-2,TGTGCCATCAGCCCGGGGGGGGGCCCCGGGGAGCTGTTTTTT,CAISPGGGPGELFF
few,TRBV5-4,NA,TRBJ1-2,TGTGCCAGCAGCCAAGGTGACAGTAACTATGGCTACACCTTC,CASSQGDSNYGYTF
NA,TRBV18,NA,TRBJ1-1,TGTGCCAGCTCACCGGAGAAGTTGGGTACTGAAGCTTTCTTT,CASSPEKLGTEAFF
NA,TRBV7-9,TRBD1,TRBJ1-4,TGTGCCAGCAGCGTAGGGGACAGGGGAACTAATGAAAAACTGTTTTTT,CASSVGDRGTNEKLFF
NA,TRBV5-1,NA,TRBJ2-7,TGCGCCAGCTCTGGCGGGGTTACGTACGAGCAGTACTTC,CASSGGVTYEQYF
NA,TRBV20-1,NA,TRBJ1-2,TGCAGTGACCGGGGTAACTATGGCTACACCTTC,CSDRGNYGYTF
NA,TRBV9,TRBD2,TRBJ2-1,TGTGCCAGCAGCCAGGGGACTAGAGGGTATGGGAATGAGCAGTTCTTC,CASSQGTRGYGNEQFF
NA,TRBV11-2,NA,TRBJ1-1,TGTGCCAGCAGCTTAGCAGGGGTGGCCACTGAAGCTTTCTTT,CASSLAGVATEAFF
NA,TRBV7-9,NA,TRBJ2-7,TGTGCCAGCAGCTTTTTGAGTCGCTACGAGCAGTACTTC,CASSFLSRYEQYF
NA,TRBV7-3,NA,TRBJ2-1,TGTGCCAGCAGCCGCCGTGCAGCAGGTAATGAGCAGTTCTTC,CASSRRAAGNEQFF
NA,TRBV2,TRBD2,TRBJ2-3,TGTGCCAGCACTAGAACTAGCGGCTCCATTTGGGTCGCAGATACGCAGTATTTT,CASTRTSGSIWVADTQYF
few,TRBV7-3,TRBD2,TRBJ2-1,TGTGCCAGCAGCTTAGCGGGAGGGTACAATGAGCAGTTCTTC,CASSLAGGYNEQFF
NA,TRBV2,NA,TRBJ2-1,TGTGCCAGCAGTGATCGGGAGTTCAATGAGCAGTTCTTC,CASSDREFNEQFF
NA,TRBV19,TRBD1,TRBJ2-5,TGTGCCAGTAGTATCGGCAGGGGGATTCAAGAGACCCAGTACTTC,CASSIGRGIQETQYF
NA,TRBV7-9,TRBD2,TRBJ2-1,TGTGCCGCGCGGGGGAACAATGAGCAGTTCTTC,CAARGNNEQFF
few,TRBV7-2,NA,TRBJ1-2,TGTGCCAGCAGCTTGGCAGGGGCGAACTATGGCTACACCTTC,CASSLAGANYGYTF
NA,TRBV29-1,TRBD1,TRBJ2-1,TGCAGCGTGGAGGGACAGGGAGGCAATGAGCAGTTCTTC,CSVEGQGGNEQFF
once,TRBV19,NA,TRBJ1-1,TGTGCCAGTAGTATCCTGGCAACCCTGAACACTGAAGCTTTCTTT,CASSILATLNTEAFF
NA,TRBV7-3,NA,TRBJ2-1,TGTGCCAGCAGCTTAGTCCCCAGCTCCTACAATGAGCAGTTCTTC,CASSLVPSSYNEQFF
NA,TRBV6-6,NA,TRBJ2-1,TGTGCCAGCAGTTATGATCAGGGGCTGGACAATGAGCAGTTCTTC,CASSYDQGLDNEQFF
NA,TRBV28,NA,TRBJ2-7,TGTGCCAGCAGTCCTAGCGTCTCCTACGAGCAGTACTTC,CASSPSVSYEQYF
NA,TRBV6-1,NA,TRBJ2-4,TGTGCCAGCAGTGAGGTAGATGTCCGTAACATTCAGTACTTC,CASSEVDVRNIQYF
few,TRBV11-1,NA,TRBJ2-7,TGTGCCAGCAGCCCCCGACAGGACTCCTACGAGCAGTACTTC,CASSPRQDSYEQYF
NA,TRBV5-6,NA,TRBJ2-1,TGTGCCAGCAGCTTGTCGTTTGAGCAGTTCTTC,CASSLSFEQFF
few,TRBV7-9,NA,TRBJ1-5,TGTGCCAGCAGCTTAGGCAGGGGATTCAATCAGCCCCAGCATTTT,CASSLGRGFNQPQHF
NA,TRBV29-1,TRBD1,TRBJ2-3,TGCAGCGAACTGACAGGGGTTGGCACAGATACGCAGTATTTT,CSELTGVGTDTQYF
once,TRBV6-5,NA,TRBJ1-1,TGTGCCAGCAGTTCAACGGGGGGCACTCGGAACACTGAAGCTTTCTTT,CASSSTGGTRNTEAFF
NA,TRBV30,NA,TRBJ1-2,TGTGCCTGGAGTGTAGTAAGGGGCGTGGGCTACACCTTC,CAWSVVRGVGYTF
few,TRBV28,TRBD2,TRBJ2-1,TGTGCCAGCAGTTCCCTCCCTCTAGCGGGAGCCTTCTACAATGAGCAGTTCTTC,CASSSLPLAGAFYNEQFF
few,TRBV7-3,TRBD1,TRBJ2-1,TGTGCCAGCAGCCCACAGGGGGACAGCAATGAGCAGTTCTTC,CASSPQGDSNEQFF
NA,TRBV2,NA,TRBJ2-4,TGTGCCAGCAGTGGCATGGGAGACATTCAGTACTTC,CASSGMGDIQYF
NA,TRBV6-1,TRBD1,TRBJ1-2,TGTGCCAGCAGTGACCTAGCGCAGGGGGTCTATGGCTACACCTTC,CASSDLAQGVYGYTF
NA,TRBV6-1,TRBD1,TRBJ2-5,TGTGCCAGCAAGGGGGCTGTAGAGACCCAGTACTTC,CASKGAVETQYF
NA,TRBV27,NA,TRBJ2-6,TGTGCCAGCAGCCACCTCCGTTCGACAGGCCACTTATCTGGGGCCAACGTCCTGACTTTC,CASSHLRSTGHLSGANVLTF
NA,TRBV5-6,TRBD2,TRBJ2-1,TGTGCCAGCAGCTTTTATAACGCTAATGGGACTAGCTGGCGCCATGAGCAGTTCTTC,CASSFYNANGTSWRHEQFF
few,TRBV28,TRBD2,TRBJ2-7,TGTGCCAGCAGTTCTACTAGCGGGAGAGTGTGGGAGCAGTACTTC,CASSSTSGRVWEQYF
once,TRBV28,NA,TRBJ2-7,TGTGCCAGCAGTGACGGGGGACTTCGCTTCTACGAGCAGTACTTC,CASSDGGLRFYEQYF
NA,TRBV9,NA,TRBJ1-2,TGTGCCAGCAGCGTAGAGCCAGGGTGGAATAACTATGGCTACACCTTC,CASSVEPGWNNYGYTF
NA,TRBV4-2,NA,TRBJ2-5,TGTGCCAGCAGCCAGACGGACTACTCCGGGGAGACCCAGTACTTC,CASSQTDYSGETQYF
few,TRBV5-1,TRBD2,TRBJ2-1,TGCGCCAGCAGCTCAGAGGGCGCGGGTCTGGCGGGGGTCACCTACAATGAGCAGTTCTTC,CASSSEGAGLAGVTYNEQFF
NA,TRBV5-1,TRBD2,TRBJ2-1,TGCGCCAGCAGCTTGGTTTCTCTAGCGGGCTCCTACAATGAGCAGTTCTTC,CASSLVSLAGSYNEQFF
NA,TRBV4-1,NA,TRBJ2-1,TGCGCCAGCAGCCAAGATTACAGAACCCGGGACTTGAGCAATGAGCAGTTCTTC,CASSQDYRTRDLSNEQFF
NA,TRBV28,NA,TRBJ2-5,TGTGCCAGCAGTTTAGGAGGGGTCGAGACCCAGTACTTC,CASSLGGVETQYF